A single sample gave rise to the 18 T cell receptor beta chains below, sequenced in a study of blood T cell repertoires in COVID-19. TCRdb keeps only in-frame clones here, not all; method: immunoSEQ multiplex PCR. The sample has about 270,000 clones, around nine tenths seen once. Sequencing was carried out using peripheral blood. All receptors come from a woman in her 70s with COVID-19, enrolled during active disease.

The chain carries TRBV4-1 and TRBJ2-5; no definite D call. V dropped 2 bases and J dropped 5 bases, with 9 bases sitting between them. The germline CDR1 and CDR2 sequences are MGHRA and YSYEKL. CDR3 size: 13 residues. CDR3 region: CASSQPSLETQYF. The DNA of the CDR3 is TGCGCCAGCAGCCAACCGTCCTTGGAGACCCAGTACTTC.

This clone was counted a few times. The chain carries TRBV18 and TRBJ1-1; 7 bases match TRBD1. Germline CDR1 and CDR2: KGHSH and LQKENI. This CDR3 spans 16 amino acids. V lost 3 bases, J lost 1 base, and 8 bases stayed unmatched. The CDR3 region has the DNA TGTGCCAGCTCACCGATAGTCACAGGGGAGAACACTGAAGCTTTCTTT. Translation: CASSPIVTGENTEAFF.

The J gene is TRBJ2-1, the V gene TRBV19; 12 nucleotides line up with TRBD2. The trim removed 0 bases at V and 10 bases at J, leaving 7 bases unmatched. The CDR3 has 16 amino acids. The germline CDR1 and CDR2 sequences are LNHDA and SQIVND (reference sequence). CDR3: CASSIEASGGAREQFF. For the CDR3, the DNA is TGTGCCAGTAGTATAGAGGCTAGCGGGGGGGCCCGGGAGCAGTTCTTC. The variable domain in full, with the rest retrieved from reference TRBV19 and TRBJ2-1, is DGGITQSPKYLFRKEGQNVTLSCEQNLNHDAMYWYRQDPGQGLRLIYYSQIVNDFQKGDIAEGYSVSREKKESFPLTVTSAQKNPTAFYLCASSIEASGGAREQFFGPGTRLTVL.

The chain combines TRBV7-9 with TRBJ2-7; possible D gene TRBD1, 6 bases. Trimming left V 5 bases short and J 4 bases short, with 18 bases between. The CDR3 has 15 amino acids. CDR1 is SEHNR, CDR2 FQNEAQ, per germline (reference sequence). The CDR3 spells CASSREQGVGYEQYF. In DNA, the CDR3 is TGTGCCAGCAGCCGCGAACAGGGAGTAGGGTACGAGCAGTACTTC.

The chain uses TRBV18 and TRBJ1-4; a weak D match, TRBD1 (6 bases). Germline values: CDR1 KGHSH, CDR2 LQKENI. Deletions cut 8 bases from V and 7 bases from J, with 14 bases between. CDR3 length: 13 amino acids. The CDR3 region has the DNA TGTGCCAGCAGACGGGACACGGGTGAAAAACTGTTTTTT. It is translated as CASRRDTGEKLFF.

This sequence joins TRBV5-6 and TRBJ2-5, with D possibly matching TRBD1 (6 bases). This CDR3 is built from 15 residues. The V end lost 4 bases, the J end lost 1 base, and 14 bases lay between the germline ends. CDR1 is SGHDT, CDR2 YYEEEE, per germline. CDR3 sequence (DNA): TGTGCCAGCAGCCCGGACAGACCTGGCCAAGAGACCCAGTACTTC. This translates into CASSPDRPGQETQYF. Using reference TRBV5-6 and TRBJ2-5 for the parts outside the CDR3, the full variable domain is DAGVTQSPTHLIKTRGQQVTLRCSPKSGHDTVSWYQQALGQGPQFIFQYYEEEERQRGNFPDRFSGHQFPNYSSELNVNALLLGDSALYLCASSPDRPGQETQYFGPGTRLLVL.

This sequence joins TRBV6-6 and TRBJ2-7, with D possibly TRBD1 on 6 matching bases. Germline V gives CDR1 MNHNY, CDR2 SVGAGI (reference sequence). V dropped 3 bases and J dropped 3 bases, with 18 bases sitting between them. The CDR3 contains 16 residues. The CDR3 nucleotides are TGTGCCAGCAGTTATCGATTAAGGACAGCGGACTACGAGCAGTACTTC. It yields the protein CASSYRLRTADYEQYF.

This clone was found once. Here the CDR3 reads CASSLQGLGTEAFF. In nucleotides, the CDR3 is TGTGCCAGCAGCCTACAGGGGTTGGGCACTGAAGCTTTCTTT. The chain has TRBV5-8 and TRBJ1-1; 7 bases line up with TRBD1. Per germline, CDR1 SGHTS and CDR2 YDEGEE. The CDR3 runs to 14 residues. The ends lost 4 bases at V and 4 bases at J; junction bases unmatched: 7.

Only one count was recorded for this clone. V and J are TRBV9 and TRBJ1-2, with unresolved D. Trimming left V 4 bases short and J 2 bases short, with 15 bases between. The CDR3 is 15 residues long. Germline V gives CDR1 SGDLS, CDR2 YYNGEE. In nucleotides, the CDR3 is TGTGCCAGCAGCCCTCGGGGAGACGGCAACTATGGCTACACCTTC. Translated, it gives CASSPRGDGNYGYTF.

This clone was picked up one time. This chain links TRBV25-1 with TRBJ2-4; TRBD2 is a possible D gene (5 bases). Germline V lookup: CDR1 MGHDK, CDR2 SYGVNS. The CDR3 consists of 14 residues. Trimming removed 3 bases at V and 0 bases at J, with 6 bases between. The CDR3 loop reads CASSEAGAKNIQYF. CDR3 in DNA: TGTGCCAGCAGTGAGGCGGGAGCCAAAAACATTCAGTACTTC.

The genes are TRBV3-1 (or the pseudogene TRBV3-2) and TRBJ2-3; D is possibly TRBD2 (5 bases). This CDR3 region has 14 residues. Germline assignment: CDR1 LGHDT and CDR2 YNNKEL (reference sequence). Trimming stripped 1 base from V and 9 bases from J, with 14 bases between. CDR3 sequence: CASSQGAGDQTQYF. The CDR3 DNA is TGTGCCAGCAGCCAAGGGGCCGGGGATCAGACGCAGTATTTT.

CDR3 in amino acids: CASSMGQPDTQYF. Written as DNA, the CDR3 is TGTGCCAGTAGTATGGGACAGCCAGATACGCAGTATTTT. The rearrangement links TRBV19 to TRBJ2-3; 7 positions match TRBD1. Germline CDR1 and CDR2: LNHDA and SQIVND (reference sequence). The junction had 1 base not matched to a gene; V was cut back by 3 bases and J by 4 bases. The CDR3 sequence is 13 residues long. Full variable domain (outside the CDR3, taken from reference TRBV19 and TRBJ2-3): DGGITQSPKYLFRKEGQNVTLSCEQNLNHDAMYWYRQDPGQGLRLIYYSQIVNDFQKGDIAEGYSVSREKKESFPLTVTSAQKNPTAFYLCASSMGQPDTQYFGPGTRLTVL.

This chain connects TRBV5-1 to TRBJ1-1, with 8 bases identical to TRBD1. CDR1 is SGHRS and CDR2 is YFSETQ in the germline V gene. The CDR3 has 12 residues. The junction had 3 bases not matched to a gene; V was cut back by 7 bases and J by 4 bases. The CDR3 here is CASRQGTTEAFF. The CDR3 nucleotides are TGCGCCAGCCGACAGGGGACCACTGAAGCTTTCTTT.

The DNA of the CDR3 is TGTGCCAGCAGCTTAGAGTTGGGCGGGAGTCCGAACACCGGGGAGCTGTTTTTT. This codes for CASSLELGGSPNTGELFF. The chain employs TRBV7-7 and TRBJ2-2, with 7 bases matching TRBD2. The V gene's germline CDR1 is SSHAT and CDR2 FNYEAQ (reference sequence). The J segment lost 0 bases and the V segment lost 1 base, leaving 8 bases of the junction unmatched. The CDR3 loop spans 18 amino acids.

The chain combines TRBV7-9 with TRBJ2-5, with D possibly matching TRBD2 (6 bases). Trimming took 5 bases from V and 5 from J, leaving 15 bases between them. There are 14 residues in the CDR3. Per germline, CDR1 SEHNR and CDR2 FQNEAQ (reference sequence). CDR3 sequence reads: CASSPTGERETQYF. The CDR3 DNA reads as TGTGCCAGCAGCCCCACGGGAGAGCGCGAGACCCAGTACTTC. Together with reference TRBV7-9 and TRBJ2-5, the CDR3 gives the full variable domain: DTGVSQNPRHKITKRGQNVTFRCDPISEHNRLYWYRQTLGQGPEFLTYFQNEAQLEKSRLLSDRFSAERPKGSFSTLEIQRTEQGDSAMYLCASSPTGERETQYFGPGTRLLVL.

The J gene is TRBJ2-2, the V gene TRBV5-1, with 10 bases that match TRBD2. The germline CDR1 and CDR2 sequences are SGHRS and YFSETQ. CDR3 size: 17 residues. V lost 1 base, J lost 7 bases, and 10 bases stayed unmatched. The CDR3 spells CASSLPPSGGWSGELFF. The CDR3 bases are TGCGCCAGCAGCTTGCCCCCTAGCGGGGGCTGGAGCGGGGAGCTGTTTTTT.

The chain recombines TRBV21-1 with TRBJ2-5; the table gives TRBD2 as D, unverified against the DNA. TRBV21-1 is designated a pseudogene. The CDR3 runs to 13 residues. The CDR3 loop is CASKGGARETQYF. The CDR3 DNA sequence: TGTGCCAGCAAGGGGGGGGCGCGGGAGACCCAGTACTTC.

This sequence joins TRBV5-4 and TRBJ2-3; 12 nucleotides match TRBD2. The J segment lost 2 bases and the V segment lost 5 bases, leaving 6 bases of the junction unmatched. Germline V CDR1 and CDR2: SGHNT, YYREEE (reference sequence). This CDR3 has 16 amino acids. The CDR3 reads CASRPRTSGATDTQYF. CDR3 in DNA: TGTGCCAGCAGGCCCCGGACTAGCGGGGCCACAGATACGCAGTATTTT.